These T cell receptor beta chains were read from a single sample in a study of T cells after yellow fever vaccination. TCRdb recomputed calls from the 5' RACE reads with MiXCR, one row per CDR3 protein. The profile shows under 600,000 distinct CDR3 sequences, around a fifth of them singletons. This specimen consisted of PBMCs, obtained roughly 20 days after the first yellow fever vaccination. These receptors were taken from a man in his late teens or twenties who received the YFV17D yellow fever vaccine. CDR3s include the opening cysteine and the closing phenylalanine or tryptophan. Clone size is stated in some rows and not others, as once, few, many or a class when expanded.

clone_size	v_call	j_call	cdr3_length	cdr3_aa
few	TRBV10-1	TRBJ2-3	16	CASSEAGTFNTDTQYF
few	TRBV5-1	TRBJ2-3	16	CASSWGTDPSTDTQYF
.	TRBV6-5	TRBJ1-4	15	CASSYRQPTNEKLFF
once	TRBV7-2	TRBJ2-1	15	CASSFTSGGTNEQFF
.	TRBV12-3/TRBV12-4	TRBJ2-5	16	CASSFRGQQYQETQYF
few	TRBV14	TRBJ1-4	16	CASSRKTWGSNEKLFF
.	TRBV25-1	TRBJ2-1	12	CASITVYNEQFF
once	TRBV28	TRBJ2-5	17	CASSHKGGAMYQETQYF
few	TRBV12-1	TRBJ1-5	20	CASSFRIHGQTHGLNQPQHF
.	TRBV7-3	TRBJ2-2	15	CASSPAGSNTGELFF
.	TRBV15	TRBJ1-1	13	CATSSDSYTEAFF
.	TRBV6-5	TRBJ2-5	15	CASSYSPTGPWTQYF
.	TRBV28	TRBJ1-5	16	CASSLWDLGSNQPQHF
many	TRBV9	TRBJ2-5	16	CASSPYSGGPGETQYF
few	TRBV7-8	TRBJ2-5	15	CASTHHRDHQETQYF
few	TRBV5-1	TRBJ2-1	12	CASSYQNNEQFF
.	TRBV28	TRBJ2-1	14	CASRPAGLNNEQFF
.	TRBV24-1	TRBJ1-4	13	CATSERGGEKLFF
.	TRBV6-5	TRBJ1-2	15	CASSYSIGTGIGYTF
.	TRBV20-1	TRBJ1-3	14	CSARELISGNTIYF